Listed here are 10 T cell receptor beta chains from one sample, sequenced in a study of cytomegalovirus exposure and HLA in healthy donors. Use of 60 Vbeta and 13 Jbeta primers characterized the PCR. Sequencing was performed with immunoSEQ multiplex PCR; in TCRdb, only in-frame clones are kept and a portion is missing. The sample shows about 200,000 clones, and over 0.95% sits with its ten largest clones. Sequenced material: PBMCs. These receptors originate from a girl under 10 years old in good health and CMV-seropositive.

The CDR3 DNA is TGTGCCAGCAGCTATAGCAGTAATGAGCAGTTCTTC. This encodes CASSYSSNEQFF. The chain employs TRBV9 and TRBJ2-1; D unclear. This CDR3 region has 12 residues. Germline assignment: CDR1 SGDLS and CDR2 YYNGEE. V was pared by 4 bases and J by 7 bases, with 9 bases between. Together with reference TRBV9 and TRBJ2-1, the CDR3 gives the full variable domain: DSGVTQTPKHLITATGQRVTLRCSPRSGDLSVYWYQQSLDQGLQFLIQYYNGEERAKGNILERFSAQQFPDLHSELNLSSLELGDSALYFCASSYSSNEQFFGPGTRLTVL.

The chain has TRBV19 and TRBJ2-7, with D maybe TRBD2 (6 bases). V lost 7 bases, J lost 5 bases, and 15 bases lay in between. From germline, CDR1 is LNHDA and CDR2 SQIVND (reference sequence). This CDR3 region has 13 residues. CDR3: CASTKEGAHEQYF. DNA for the CDR3: TGTGCCAGTACCAAGGAGGGAGCCCACGAGCAGTACTTC.

DNA for the CDR3: TGTGCCAGCAGCGTAGCTGGCAGTGCCTACGAGCAGTACTTC. It codes for CASSVAGSAYEQYF. The chain uses TRBV9 and TRBJ2-7, with unresolved D. Germline CDR1 SGDLS, CDR2 YYNGEE. Trimming stripped 0 bases from V and 2 bases from J, with 9 bases between. This CDR3 spans 14 amino acids.

The V gene is TRBV28, the J gene TRBJ2-7; 10 bases agree with TRBD1. This CDR3 is built from 15 residues. Germline CDR1 is MDHEN and CDR2 is SYDVKM. J lost 5 bases, V lost 5 bases, and 9 bases had no gene match. The DNA of the CDR3 is TGTGCCAGCAGTCCGTTTCGACAGGGGGCAAACGAGCAGTACTTC. This sequence encodes CASSPFRQGANEQYF. Full variable domain (outside the CDR3, taken from reference TRBV28 and TRBJ2-7): DVKVTQSSRYLVKRTGEKVFLECVQDMDHENMFWYRQDPGLGLRLIYFSYDVKMKEKGDIPEGYSVSREKKERFSLILESASTNQTSMYLCASSPFRQGANEQYFGPGTRLTVT.

V and J are TRBV7-2 and TRBJ2-3; 7 nucleotides agree with TRBD2. The CDR3 length is 14 residues. Trimming at V came to 5 bases and at J to 9 bases, leaving 11 bases not matched to a gene. Germline CDR1 reads SGHTA; CDR2 reads FQGNSA. The CDR3 region is CASSPSGGWETQYF. CDR3 nucleotides: TGTGCCAGCAGCCCCTCGGGAGGTTGGGAAACGCAGTATTTT.

The rearrangement uses TRBV19 and TRBJ2-1; no definite D call. Looked up from germline, CDR1 is LNHDA and CDR2 is SQIVND (reference sequence). Trimming pared 5 bases from V and 10 bases from J, leaving 9 bases between. CDR3 length: 11 residues. The CDR3 DNA sequence: TGTGCCAGTAGTGTCACACGCGAGCAGTTCTTC. It translates to CASSVTREQFF.

The chain combines TRBV28 with TRBJ2-1; weak D call: TRBD2 (5 bases). CDR1 and CDR2 (germline): MDHEN, SYDVKM. V gave up 9 bases and J gave up 0 bases, with 12 bases separating them. This CDR3 spans 14 amino acids. The CDR3 spells CASRRTSSYNEQFF. Here the CDR3 DNA reads TGTGCCAGTAGGAGGACGAGCTCCTACAATGAGCAGTTCTTC.

This sequence joins TRBV28 and TRBJ1-1; 7 positions agree with TRBD1. The CDR3 consists of 12 residues. Trimming cost V 6 bases and J 10 bases; bases outside gene matches: 8. Germline assignment: CDR1 MDHEN and CDR2 SYDVKM. The CDR3 region is CASRTFTGAAFF. The DNA of the CDR3 is TGTGCCAGCAGGACCTTCACAGGGGCAGCTTTCTTT.

The chain employs TRBV6-5 and TRBJ2-7; D may be TRBD2 (6 bases). The length of the CDR3 is 11 residues. The germline V gene encodes CDR1 MNHEY and CDR2 SVGAGI. The ends were cut back, 5 bases at V and 6 bases at J, with 8 bases in the middle. The CDR3 loop reads CASSLGGEQYF. CDR3 DNA sequence: TGTGCCAGCAGTCTGGGGGGCGAGCAGTACTTC.

The genes are TRBV7-8 and TRBJ2-7, with 10 bases that match TRBD2. V was clipped by 3 bases and J by 0 bases; unmatched bases: 2. This CDR3 region has 15 residues. Germline V CDR1 and CDR2: SGHVS, FQNEAQ. The CDR3 spells CASSFGLAASYEQYF. The DNA for the CDR3 is TGTGCCAGCAGCTTCGGACTAGCGGCCTCCTACGAGCAGTACTTC. Variable domain in full (rest from reference TRBV7-8 and TRBJ2-7): GAGVSQSPRYKVAKRGQDVALRCDPISGHVSLFWYQQALGQGPEFLTYFQNEAQLDKSGLPSDRFFAERPEGSVSTLKIQRTQQEDSAVYLCASSFGLAASYEQYFGPGTRLTVT.